This TCR beta chain was sequenced during a study of blood T cell repertoires in COVID-19. Study-level information: Donors in the United States, Italy and Spain gave samples during acute or convalescent COVID-19. Nucleic acid was either cDNA or gDNA, and it came from T cells, B-cell-depleted T cells, or PBMCs.

The authors' processing: How many nucleated cells were present was estimated from reference gene primer amplification. This table comes from immunoSEQ multiplex PCR, and its TCRdb copy is limited to in-frame clones, with some not included. V and J calls and clone size come straight from that table; D and trimming were deduced from the DNA. The repertoire includes about 91,000 clones, about 75% of them detected once, and approximately 9.3% sits in the top ten. The CDR3 runs 13 residues. Trimming cost V 1 base and J 2 bases, with 4 bases left between them. The TCR comes from a woman older than 75 with acute or convalescent COVID-19. V usage is TRBV12-3 or TRBV12-4 and J usage is TRBJ2-3; no definite D call. Sequences were obtained from peripheral blood. CDR3 DNA sequence: TGTGCCAGCAGTTTAGATTACACAGATACGCAGTATTTT. This gives the protein CASSLDYTDTQYF.